This T cell receptor (beta chain) is from a study of identical twins. Whole-study results and caveats: The more abundant beta clonotypes in cord blood had fewer insertions, and memory repertoires did not show this.

A universal primer site arose from template switching, and cDNA bore unique molecular identifiers. TCRdb recomputed calls from the 5' RACE reads with MiXCR, one row per CDR3 protein. The sample records 400,000 to 500,000 distinct CDR3 sequences, less than 20% being singletons. A remark on this clonotype: Antigen: not known.

This clonotype was sampled from a man aged 45-60 years in good health. Sequencing was done on a sample of naive T cells sorted from blood.

CDR3 nucleotides: TGTGCCAGCAGCTTGGAGGGTTTCGGCTACACCTTC. This sequence encodes CASSLEGFGYTF. The genes are TRBV5-5 and TRBJ1-2; D gene uncertain. Germline CDR1 SGHKS, CDR2 YYEKEE (reference sequence). Trimming shortened V by 0 bases and J by 8 bases, and 8 bases separated the two germline ends. The CDR3 has 12 amino acids.